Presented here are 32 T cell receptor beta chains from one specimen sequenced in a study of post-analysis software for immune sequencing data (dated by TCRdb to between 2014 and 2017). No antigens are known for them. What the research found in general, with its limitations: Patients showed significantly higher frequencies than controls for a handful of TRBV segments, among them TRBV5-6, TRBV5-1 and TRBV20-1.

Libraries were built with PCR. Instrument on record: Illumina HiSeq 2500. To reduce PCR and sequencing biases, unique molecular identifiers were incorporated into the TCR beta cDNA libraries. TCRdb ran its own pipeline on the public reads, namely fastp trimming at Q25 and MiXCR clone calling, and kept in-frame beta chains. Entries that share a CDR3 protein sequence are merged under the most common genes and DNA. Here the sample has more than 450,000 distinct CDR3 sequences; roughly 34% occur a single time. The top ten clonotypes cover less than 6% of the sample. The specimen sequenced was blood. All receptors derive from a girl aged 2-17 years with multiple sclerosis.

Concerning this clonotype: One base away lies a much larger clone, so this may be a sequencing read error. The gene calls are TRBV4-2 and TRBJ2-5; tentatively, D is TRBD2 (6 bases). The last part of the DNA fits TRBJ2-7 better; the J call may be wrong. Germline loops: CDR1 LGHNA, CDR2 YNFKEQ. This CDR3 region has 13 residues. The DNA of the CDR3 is TGTGCCAGCAGCCAAGGACTAGTCTACGAGCAGTACTTC. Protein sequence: CASSQGLVYEQYF.

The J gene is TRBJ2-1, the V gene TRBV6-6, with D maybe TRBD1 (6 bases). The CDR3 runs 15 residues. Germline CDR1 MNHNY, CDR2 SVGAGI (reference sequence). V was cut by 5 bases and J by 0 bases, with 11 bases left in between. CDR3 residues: CASSRRQDSYNEQFF. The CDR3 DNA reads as TGTGCCAGCAGTCGCCGACAGGACTCCTACAATGAGCAGTTCTTC.

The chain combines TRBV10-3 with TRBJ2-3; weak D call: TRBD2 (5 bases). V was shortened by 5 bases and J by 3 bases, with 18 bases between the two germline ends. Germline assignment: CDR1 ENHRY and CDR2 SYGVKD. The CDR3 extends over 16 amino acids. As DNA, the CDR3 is TGTGCCATCAGTCAGCAGACGGGGTTGGGGACAGATACGCAGTATTTT. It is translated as CAISQQTGLGTDTQYF.

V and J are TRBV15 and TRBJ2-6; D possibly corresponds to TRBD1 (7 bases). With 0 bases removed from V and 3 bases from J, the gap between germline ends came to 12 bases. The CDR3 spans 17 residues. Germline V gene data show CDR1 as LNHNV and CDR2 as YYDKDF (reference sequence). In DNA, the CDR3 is TGTGCCACCAGCAGAGATCGGAGGGGGCTTGGGGCCAACGTCCTGACTTTC. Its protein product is CATSRDRRGLGANVLTF.

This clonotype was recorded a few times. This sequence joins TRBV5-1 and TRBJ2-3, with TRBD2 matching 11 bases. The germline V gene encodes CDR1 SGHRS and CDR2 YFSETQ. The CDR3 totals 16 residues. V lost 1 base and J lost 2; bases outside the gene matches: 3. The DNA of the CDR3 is TGCGCCAGCAGCTTGTTTAGCGGGGGGGCCACAGATACGCAGTATTTT. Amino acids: CASSLFSGGATDTQYF.

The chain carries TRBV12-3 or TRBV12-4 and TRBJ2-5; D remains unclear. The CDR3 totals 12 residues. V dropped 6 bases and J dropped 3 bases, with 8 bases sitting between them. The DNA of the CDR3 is TGTGCCAGCAGAGACAACGAAGAGACCCAGTACTTC. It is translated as CASRDNEETQYF.

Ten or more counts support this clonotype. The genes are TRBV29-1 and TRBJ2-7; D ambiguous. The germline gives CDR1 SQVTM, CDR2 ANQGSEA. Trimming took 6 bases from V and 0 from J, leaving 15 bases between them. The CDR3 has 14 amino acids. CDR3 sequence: CSVKGLSRSYEQYF. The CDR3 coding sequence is TGCAGCGTCAAGGGCTTATCGCGCTCCTACGAGCAGTACTTC.

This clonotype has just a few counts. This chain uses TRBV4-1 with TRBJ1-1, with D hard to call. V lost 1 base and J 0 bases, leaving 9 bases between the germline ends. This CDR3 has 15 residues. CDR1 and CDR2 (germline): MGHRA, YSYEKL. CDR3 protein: CASSQGPGMNTEAFF. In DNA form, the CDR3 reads TGCGCCAGCAGCCAAGGGCCAGGAATGAACACTGAAGCTTTCTTT.

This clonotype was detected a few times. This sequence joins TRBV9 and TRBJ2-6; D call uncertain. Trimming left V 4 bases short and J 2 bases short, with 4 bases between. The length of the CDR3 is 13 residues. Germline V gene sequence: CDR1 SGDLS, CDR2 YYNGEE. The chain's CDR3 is CASSRPGANVLTF. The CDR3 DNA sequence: TGTGCCAGCAGCCGTCCTGGGGCCAACGTCCTGACTTTC.

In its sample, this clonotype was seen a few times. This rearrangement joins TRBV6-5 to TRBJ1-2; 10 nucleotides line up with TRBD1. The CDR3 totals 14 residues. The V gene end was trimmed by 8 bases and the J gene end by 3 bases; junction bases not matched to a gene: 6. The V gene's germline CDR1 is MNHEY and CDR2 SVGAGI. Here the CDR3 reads CASYPTGGYYGYTF. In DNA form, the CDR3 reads TGTGCCAGCTATCCGACAGGGGGCTACTATGGCTACACCTTC.

Here the CDR3 DNA reads TGTGCCAGCAGTTATAGGGACAGGGTCCACTCTGGCTACACCTTC. It specifies CASSYRDRVHSGYTF. The chain recombines TRBV6-5 with TRBJ1-2; 9 bases are a match to TRBD1. The CDR3 extends over 15 amino acids. In germline, CDR1 is MNHEY, CDR2 SVGAGI. Trimming at V came to 3 bases and at J to 7 bases, leaving 9 bases not matched to a gene.

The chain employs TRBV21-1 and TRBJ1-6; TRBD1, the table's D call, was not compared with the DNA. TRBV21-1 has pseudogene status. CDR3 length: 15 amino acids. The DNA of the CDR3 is TGTGCCAGCAGCAAAGGGGACAGGAGCAATTCACCCCTCCACTTT. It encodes CASSKGDRSNSPLHF.

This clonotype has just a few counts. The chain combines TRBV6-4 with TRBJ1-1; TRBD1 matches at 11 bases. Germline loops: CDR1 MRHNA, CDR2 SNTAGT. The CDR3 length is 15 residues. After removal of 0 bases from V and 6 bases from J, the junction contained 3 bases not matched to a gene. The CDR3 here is CASSDSGQGVAEAFF. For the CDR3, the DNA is TGTGCCAGCAGTGACTCGGGACAGGGGGTAGCTGAAGCTTTCTTT.

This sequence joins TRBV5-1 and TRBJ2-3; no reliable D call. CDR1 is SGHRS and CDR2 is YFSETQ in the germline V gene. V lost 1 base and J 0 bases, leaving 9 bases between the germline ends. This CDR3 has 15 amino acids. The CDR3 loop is CASSLNGFSTDTQYF. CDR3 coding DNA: TGCGCCAGCAGCTTGAATGGGTTTAGCACAGATACGCAGTATTTT. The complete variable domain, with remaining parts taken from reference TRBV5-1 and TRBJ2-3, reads KAGVTQTPRYLIKTRGQQVTLSCSPISGHRSVSWYQQTPGQGLQFLFEYFSETQRNKGNFPGRFSGRQFSNSRSEMNVSTLELGDSALYLCASSLNGFSTDTQYFGPGTRLTVL.

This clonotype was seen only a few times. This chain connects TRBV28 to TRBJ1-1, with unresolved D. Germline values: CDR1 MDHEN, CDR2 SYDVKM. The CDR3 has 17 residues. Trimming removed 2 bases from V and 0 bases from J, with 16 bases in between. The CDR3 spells CASSLVPSATMNTEAFF. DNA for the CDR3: TGTGCCAGCAGTTTAGTCCCCTCAGCGACCATGAACACTGAAGCTTTCTTT.

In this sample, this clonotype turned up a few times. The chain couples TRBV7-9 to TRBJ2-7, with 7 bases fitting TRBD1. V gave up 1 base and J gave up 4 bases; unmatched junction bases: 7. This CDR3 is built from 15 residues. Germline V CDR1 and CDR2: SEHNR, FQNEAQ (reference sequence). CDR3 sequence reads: CASSLVPGQRYEQYF. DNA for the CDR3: TGTGCCAGCAGCTTAGTCCCGGGACAGCGTTACGAGCAGTACTTC.

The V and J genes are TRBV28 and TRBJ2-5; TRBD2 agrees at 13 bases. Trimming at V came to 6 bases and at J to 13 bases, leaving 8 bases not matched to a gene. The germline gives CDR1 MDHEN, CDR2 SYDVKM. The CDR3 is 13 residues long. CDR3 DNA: TGTGCCAGCAGGACTAGCGGGGGGTACGAGCGGTACTTC. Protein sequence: CASRTSGGYERYF.

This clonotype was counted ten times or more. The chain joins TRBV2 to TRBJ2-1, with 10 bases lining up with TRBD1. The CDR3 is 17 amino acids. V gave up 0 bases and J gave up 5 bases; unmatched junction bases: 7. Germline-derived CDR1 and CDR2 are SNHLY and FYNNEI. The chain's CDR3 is CASSEARDRGNDNEQFF. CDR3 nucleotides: TGTGCCAGCAGTGAAGCTCGGGACAGGGGCAACGACAATGAGCAGTTCTTC.

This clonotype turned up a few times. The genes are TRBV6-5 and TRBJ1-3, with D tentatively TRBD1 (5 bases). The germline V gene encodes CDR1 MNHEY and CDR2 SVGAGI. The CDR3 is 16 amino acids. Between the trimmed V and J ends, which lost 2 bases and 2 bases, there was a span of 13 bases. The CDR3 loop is CASSYNLAGTGNTIYF. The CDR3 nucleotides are TGTGCCAGCAGTTACAACCTAGCAGGGACTGGAAACACCATATATTTT.

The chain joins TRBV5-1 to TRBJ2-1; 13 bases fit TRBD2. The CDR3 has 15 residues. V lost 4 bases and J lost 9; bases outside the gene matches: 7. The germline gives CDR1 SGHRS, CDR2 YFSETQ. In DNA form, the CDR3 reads TGCGCCAGCAGCGAGACTAGCGGGGGGCCCAGTGAGCAGTTCTTC. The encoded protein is CASSETSGGPSEQFF.

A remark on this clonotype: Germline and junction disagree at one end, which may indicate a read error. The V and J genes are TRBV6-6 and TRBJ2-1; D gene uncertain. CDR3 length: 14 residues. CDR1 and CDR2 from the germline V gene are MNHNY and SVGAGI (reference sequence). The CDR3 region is CVSRWRFSKETQFF. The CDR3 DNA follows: TGTGTCAGCCGGTGGCGGTTCTCCAAGGAGACCCAGTTCTTC.

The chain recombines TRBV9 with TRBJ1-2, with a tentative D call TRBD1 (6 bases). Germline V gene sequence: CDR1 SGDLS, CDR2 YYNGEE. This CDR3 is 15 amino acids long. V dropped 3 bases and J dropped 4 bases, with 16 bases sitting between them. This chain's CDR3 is CASSALPGGSYGYTF. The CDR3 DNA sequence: TGTGCCAGCAGCGCCCTTCCGGGGGGCAGCTATGGCTACACCTTC.

The CDR3 sequence: CAIKPGLQNTEAFF. The CDR3 DNA follows: TGTGCCATCAAACCGGGACTCCAGAACACTGAAGCTTTCTTT. The chain uses TRBV10-3 and TRBJ1-1, with D maybe TRBD1 (5 bases). Germline lookup yields CDR1 ENHRY and CDR2 SYGVKD. V shed 7 bases and J shed 1 base, with 13 bases lying between them. The length of the CDR3 is 14 residues.

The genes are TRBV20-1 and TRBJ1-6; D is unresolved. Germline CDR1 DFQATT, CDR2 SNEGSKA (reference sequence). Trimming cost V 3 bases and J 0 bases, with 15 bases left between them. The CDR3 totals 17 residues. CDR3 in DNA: TGCAGTGCTAGCGTTGGGGTTCGGAGCTCCTATAATTCACCCCTCCACTTT. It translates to CSASVGVRSSYNSPLHF.

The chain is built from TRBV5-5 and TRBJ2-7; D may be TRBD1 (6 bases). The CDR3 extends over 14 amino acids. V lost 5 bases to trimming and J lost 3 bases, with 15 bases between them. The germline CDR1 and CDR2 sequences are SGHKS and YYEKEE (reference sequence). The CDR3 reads CASRDTGTHYEQYF. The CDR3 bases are TGTGCCAGCAGAGACACAGGGACCCACTACGAGCAGTACTTC. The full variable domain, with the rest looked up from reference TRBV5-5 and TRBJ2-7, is DAGVTQSPTHLIKTRGQQVTLRCSPISGHKSVSWYQQVLGQGPQFIFQYYEKEERGRGNFPDRFSARQFPNYSSELNVNALLLGDSALYLCASRDTGTHYEQYFGPGTRLTVT.

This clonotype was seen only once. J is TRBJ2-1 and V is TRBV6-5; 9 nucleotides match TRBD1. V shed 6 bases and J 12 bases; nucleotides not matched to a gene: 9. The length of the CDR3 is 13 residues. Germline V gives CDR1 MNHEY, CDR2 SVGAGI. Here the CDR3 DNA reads TGTGCCAGCAGCACAGGGGGCAGATATGGGCAGTTCTTC. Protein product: CASSTGGRYGQFF.

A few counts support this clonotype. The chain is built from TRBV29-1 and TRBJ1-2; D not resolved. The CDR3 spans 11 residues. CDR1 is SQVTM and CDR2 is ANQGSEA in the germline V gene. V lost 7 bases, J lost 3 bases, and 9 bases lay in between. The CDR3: CSGAWYYGYTF. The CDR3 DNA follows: TGCAGCGGAGCGTGGTACTATGGCTACACCTTC.

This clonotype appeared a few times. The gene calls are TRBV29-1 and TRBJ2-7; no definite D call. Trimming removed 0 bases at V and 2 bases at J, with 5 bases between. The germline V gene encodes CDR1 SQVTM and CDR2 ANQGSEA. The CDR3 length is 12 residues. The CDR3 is CSVEDSPYEQYF. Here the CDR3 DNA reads TGCAGCGTTGAAGACAGCCCCTACGAGCAGTACTTC.

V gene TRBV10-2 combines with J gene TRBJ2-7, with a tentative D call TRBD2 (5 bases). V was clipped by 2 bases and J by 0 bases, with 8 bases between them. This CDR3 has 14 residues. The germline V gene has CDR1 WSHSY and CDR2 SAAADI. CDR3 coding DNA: TGCGCCAGCAGTGAGCCACGGGACTCCTACGAGCAGTACTTC. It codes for CASSEPRDSYEQYF.

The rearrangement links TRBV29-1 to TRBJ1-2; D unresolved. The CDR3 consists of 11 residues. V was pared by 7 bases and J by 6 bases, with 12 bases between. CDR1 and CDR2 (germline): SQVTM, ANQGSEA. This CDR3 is CSGDDGDGYTF. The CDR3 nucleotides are TGCAGCGGGGATGACGGAGATGGCTACACCTTC.

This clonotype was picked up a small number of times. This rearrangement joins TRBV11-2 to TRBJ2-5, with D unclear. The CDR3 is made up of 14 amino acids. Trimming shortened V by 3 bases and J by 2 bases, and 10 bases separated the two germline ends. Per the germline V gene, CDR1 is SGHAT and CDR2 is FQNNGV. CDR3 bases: TGTGCCAGCAGCTTTGTGCCCAGGCAAGAGACCCAGTACTTC. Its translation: CASSFVPRQETQYF.

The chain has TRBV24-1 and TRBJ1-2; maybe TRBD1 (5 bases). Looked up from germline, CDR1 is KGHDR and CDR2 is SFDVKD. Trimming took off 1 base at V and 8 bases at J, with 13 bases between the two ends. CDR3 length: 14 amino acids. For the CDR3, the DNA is TGTGCCACCAGTGATTTTAGAGGACAACGGGGCTACACCTTC. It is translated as CATSDFRGQRGYTF.